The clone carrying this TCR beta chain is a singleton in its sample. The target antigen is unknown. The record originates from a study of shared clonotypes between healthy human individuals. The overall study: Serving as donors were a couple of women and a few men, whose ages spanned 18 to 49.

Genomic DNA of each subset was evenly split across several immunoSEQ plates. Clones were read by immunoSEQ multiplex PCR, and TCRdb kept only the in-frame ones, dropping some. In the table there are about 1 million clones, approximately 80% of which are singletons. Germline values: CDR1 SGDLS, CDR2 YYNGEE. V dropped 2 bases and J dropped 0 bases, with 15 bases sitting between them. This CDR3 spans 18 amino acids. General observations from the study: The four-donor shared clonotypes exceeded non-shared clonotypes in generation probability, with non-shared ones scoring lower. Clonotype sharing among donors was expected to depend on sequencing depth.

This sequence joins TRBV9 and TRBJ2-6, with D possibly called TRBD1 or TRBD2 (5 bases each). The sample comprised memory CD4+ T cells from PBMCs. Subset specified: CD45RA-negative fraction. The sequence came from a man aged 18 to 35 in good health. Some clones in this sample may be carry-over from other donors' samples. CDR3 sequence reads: CASSVVGTLSSGANVLTF. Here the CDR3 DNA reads TGTGCCAGCAGCGTGGTGGGGACGCTGTCCTCTGGGGCCAACGTCCTGACTTTC.